A selection of T cell receptor beta chains follows, all from one sample in a study of cytomegalovirus exposure and HLA in healthy donors. This table comes from immunoSEQ multiplex PCR, and its TCRdb copy is limited to in-frame clones, with some not included. Here the sample spans about 110,000 clones, about 70% being singletons. Sequences were obtained from PBMCs. Receptors were obtained from a man aged 25 to 45 in good health and CMV-seropositive. Each CDR3 is given with its conserved first and last residue. A D gene is named only where the DNA matches it firmly. Not all rows give a size; the values are once, few, many and, for expanded clones, a class.

15 | TRBJ2-6 | NA | NA | TRBV27 | CASRSRGAGANVLTF | TGTGCCAGCCGATCAAGGGGCGCTGGGGCCAACGTCCTGACTTTC
16 | TRBJ2-3 | TRBD2 | NA | TRBV7-2 | CASSLGLAGGSDTQYF | TGTGCCAGCAGCTTGGGACTAGCGGGGGGGTCGGATACGCAGTATTTT
15 | TRBJ2-5 | TRBD2 | NA | TRBV5-1 | CASSLSSGVQETQYF | TGCGCCAGCAGCTTGTCTAGCGGGGTCCAAGAGACCCAGTACTTC
16 | TRBJ1-6 | TRBD1 | NA | TRBV15 | CATSRDRGLYNSPLHF | TGTGCCACCAGCAGAGACAGGGGGTTGTATAATTCACCCCTCCACTTT
14 | TRBJ2-5 | NA | NA | TRBV27 | CASWQWGRGETQYF | TGTGCCAGCTGGCAGTGGGGGCGAGGGGAGACCCAGTACTTC
14 | TRBJ1-5 | TRBD1 | NA | TRBV27 | CASSDGTGPLAQHF | TGTGCCAGCAGTGACGGGACAGGGCCTCTCGCCCAGCATTTT
14 | TRBJ2-3 | TRBD2 | NA | TRBV5-4 | CASSLAGGPDTQYF | TGTGCCAGCAGCTTGGCGGGGGGTCCAGATACGCAGTATTTT
14 | TRBJ2-3 | NA | NA | TRBV7-9 | CASSTGLDTDTQYF | TGTGCCAGCAGTACCGGACTCGACACAGATACGCAGTATTTT
14 | TRBJ2-7 | NA | NA | TRBV7-3 | CASSLIGETGEQYF | TGTGCCAGCAGCTTAATCGGGGAAACTGGCGAGCAGTACTTC
16 | TRBJ1-2 | TRBD1 | NA | TRBV6-5 | CASSYSGQGNNYGYTF | TGTGCCAGCAGTTACTCGGGACAGGGGAACAACTATGGCTACACCTTC
14 | TRBJ1-4 | TRBD1 | NA | TRBV18 | CASSPGQGNEKLFF | TGTGCCAGCTCACCGGGACAGGGCAATGAAAAACTGTTTTTT
13 | TRBJ2-1 | NA | few | TRBV6-5 | CASSPTGYNEQFF | TGTGCCAGCAGTCCGACAGGCTACAATGAGCAGTTCTTC
15 | TRBJ2-7 | TRBD2 | once | TRBV5-1 | CASSLEIGGAPEQYF | TGCGCCAGCAGCTTGGAAATCGGGGGGGCCCCCGAGCAGTACTTC
15 | TRBJ2-4 | TRBD2 | NA | TRBV6-6 | CASSPPTSGGNIQYF | TGTGCCAGCAGTCCCCCGACTAGCGGGGGGAACATTCAGTACTTC
11 | TRBJ1-1 | NA | NA | TRBV9 | CASSAAGQAFF | TGTGCCAGCAGCGCCGCGGGGCAAGCTTTCTTT
14 | TRBJ1-6 | NA | NA | TRBV12-5 | CASGREGLDSPLHF | TGTGCTAGTGGTAGGGAGGGGCTGGATTCACCCCTCCACTTT
15 | TRBJ1-1 | NA | few | TRBV4-3 | CASSQDPGVYTEAFF | TGCGCCAGCAGCCAAGATCCGGGAGTTTACACTGAAGCTTTCTTT
18 | TRBJ2-6 | NA | NA | TRBV9 | CASSVEVGQRSGANVLTF | TGTGCCAGCAGCGTAGAAGTAGGACAGCGCTCTGGGGCCAACGTCCTGACTTTC
14 | TRBJ2-2 | TRBD1 | once | TRBV19 | CASRRQGDTGELFF | TGTGCCAGTAGAAGACAGGGCGACACCGGGGAGCTGTTTTTT
15 | TRBJ2-7 | TRBD1 | few | TRBV4-3 | CASSLDRAHSYEQYF | TGCGCCAGCAGCCTAGACAGGGCACACTCCTACGAGCAGTACTTC
15 | TRBJ2-5 | TRBD1 | NA | TRBV6-5 | CASRLGPGTAPTQYF | TGTGCCAGCAGACTCGGCCCCGGGACAGCCCCGACCCAGTACTTC
11 | TRBJ1-2 | NA | NA | TRBV7-9 | CASSRSRGYTF | TGTGCCAGCAGTCGATCTCGGGGCTACACCTTC
16 | TRBJ2-1 | NA | NA | TRBV6-1 | CASSEVRGGGANEQFF | TGTGCCAGCAGTGAAGTCAGGGGAGGGGGTGCGAATGAGCAGTTCTTC
14 | TRBJ1-6 | NA | NA | TRBV6-1 | CASSRVAYNSPLHF | TGTGCCAGCAGTCGGGTCGCCTATAATTCACCCCTCCACTTT
13 | TRBJ2-7 | TRBD1 | NA | TRBV28 | CASSPTGGYEQYF | TGTGCCAGCAGTCCTACAGGGGGCTACGAGCAGTACTTC
16 | TRBJ1-2 | NA | NA | TRBV2 | CASSDPYPGGRNGYTF | TGTGCCAGCAGTGACCCTTATCCGGGGGGTAGGAATGGCTACACCTTC